These T cell receptor beta chains were read from a single sample in a study of control samples from healthy donors and cancer patients. Sequenced by immunoSEQ multiplex PCR; TCRdb stores in-frame clones only, minus some. The table lists roughly 150,000 clones, around nine tenths of them singletons, with roughly 0.64% in the top ten. Material for sequencing was blood. The receptors here all came from a woman aged 25 to 39 in good health. The CDR3 runs from the conserved cysteine through the conserved F or W. Each record gives: CDR3 length, J gene, V gene, D gene, clone size, CDR3 protein, CDR3 DNA. The D gene is left open where the match is weak. Clone size is given for some rows only: seen once, a few or many times, or a class if the clone is expanded.

CDR3 length: 13; J gene: TRBJ1-1; V gene: TRBV14; D gene: NA; clone size: NA; CDR3 protein: CASSQLSGTEAFF; CDR3 DNA: TGTGCCAGCAGCCAACTTTCGGGCACTGAAGCTTTCTTT
CDR3 length: 15; J gene: TRBJ2-2; V gene: TRBV6-5; D gene: NA; clone size: NA; CDR3 protein: CASSQGHMNTGELFF; CDR3 DNA: TGTGCCAGCAGTCAGGGACACATGAACACCGGGGAGCTGTTTTTT
CDR3 length: 15; J gene: TRBJ2-2; V gene: TRBV9; D gene: NA; clone size: NA; CDR3 protein: CASSSEDVYTGELFF; CDR3 DNA: TGTGCCAGCAGCTCCGAGGACGTATACACCGGGGAGCTGTTTTTT
CDR3 length: 14; J gene: TRBJ1-1; V gene: TRBV2; D gene: NA; clone size: NA; CDR3 protein: CASTRPNSLAEAFF; CDR3 DNA: TGTGCCAGCACACGACCCAACTCTCTAGCTGAAGCTTTCTTT
CDR3 length: 12; J gene: TRBJ2-1; V gene: TRBV24-1; D gene: NA; clone size: few; CDR3 protein: CATSAQSNRQFF; CDR3 DNA: TGTGCCACCAGTGCCCAATCCAACCGGCAGTTCTTC
CDR3 length: 15; J gene: TRBJ2-5; V gene: TRBV28; D gene: TRBD2; clone size: NA; CDR3 protein: CASSFRLAGVETQYF; CDR3 DNA: TGTGCCAGCAGTTTTAGACTAGCGGGAGTGGAGACCCAGTACTTC
CDR3 length: 16; J gene: TRBJ2-2; V gene: TRBV7-2; D gene: TRBD2; clone size: NA; CDR3 protein: CASSLVTAGAFGELFF; CDR3 DNA: TGTGCCAGCAGCTTAGTTACAGCGGGAGCGTTCGGGGAGCTGTTTTTT
CDR3 length: 14; J gene: TRBJ2-4; V gene: TRBV6-5; D gene: NA; clone size: NA; CDR3 protein: CASSLGDAKNIQYF; CDR3 DNA: TGTGCCAGCAGTTTGGGGGATGCCAAAAACATTCAGTACTTC
CDR3 length: 18; J gene: TRBJ2-7; V gene: TRBV28; D gene: TRBD2; clone size: NA; CDR3 protein: CASSFLVGSGAHSYEQYF; CDR3 DNA: TGTGCCAGCAGTTTCCTGGTGGGTAGCGGGGCTCACTCCTACGAGCAGTACTTC
CDR3 length: 16; J gene: TRBJ2-3; V gene: TRBV3-1/TRBV3-2; D gene: NA; clone size: once; CDR3 protein: CASSQDWLAGTDTQYF; CDR3 DNA: TGTGCCAGCAGCCAAGATTGGCTAGCAGGCACAGATACGCAGTATTTT
CDR3 length: 13; J gene: TRBJ1-3; V gene: TRBV28; D gene: NA; clone size: NA; CDR3 protein: CASRLGAGNTIYF; CDR3 DNA: TGTGCCAGCAGGCTGGGGGCCGGAAACACCATATATTTT
CDR3 length: 18; J gene: TRBJ2-2; V gene: TRBV4-2; D gene: TRBD2; clone size: once; CDR3 protein: CASSQPGVAGVIAGELFF; CDR3 DNA: TGTGCCAGCAGCCAACCCGGGGTAGCGGGAGTAATTGCCGGGGAGCTGTTTTTT
CDR3 length: 13; J gene: TRBJ2-7; V gene: TRBV27; D gene: NA; clone size: once; CDR3 protein: CASTHDGSYEQYF; CDR3 DNA: TGTGCCAGCACCCACGACGGATCCTACGAGCAGTACTTC
CDR3 length: 13; J gene: TRBJ1-1; V gene: TRBV24-1; D gene: NA; clone size: NA; CDR3 protein: CATMEGGRTEAFF; CDR3 DNA: TGTGCCACCATGGAGGGGGGCAGGACTGAAGCTTTCTTT
CDR3 length: 14; J gene: TRBJ2-2; V gene: TRBV6-6; D gene: NA; clone size: NA; CDR3 protein: CASSYPRNTGELFF; CDR3 DNA: TGTGCCAGCAGTTACCCCCGGAACACCGGGGAGCTGTTTTTT
CDR3 length: 13; J gene: TRBJ2-5; V gene: TRBV18; D gene: NA; clone size: NA; CDR3 protein: CASSPPLSETQYF; CDR3 DNA: TGTGCCAGCTCACCACCGCTCTCAGAGACCCAGTACTTC
CDR3 length: 15; J gene: TRBJ2-7; V gene: TRBV6-5; D gene: TRBD2; clone size: few; CDR3 protein: CASSYALAGTYEQYF; CDR3 DNA: TGTGCCAGCAGTTATGCGCTAGCGGGAACCTACGAGCAGTACTTC
CDR3 length: 13; J gene: TRBJ2-7; V gene: TRBV10-3; D gene: NA; clone size: NA; CDR3 protein: CAIRMGLPYEQYF; CDR3 DNA: TGTGCCATCAGGATGGGACTCCCCTACGAGCAGTACTTC
CDR3 length: 14; J gene: TRBJ1-4; V gene: TRBV30; D gene: NA; clone size: few; CDR3 protein: CAWSAGRGNEKLFF; CDR3 DNA: TGTGCCTGGAGCGCCGGAAGAGGGAATGAAAAACTGTTTTTT
CDR3 length: 12; J gene: TRBJ1-1; V gene: TRBV29-1; D gene: NA; clone size: NA; CDR3 protein: CSVVDGDTEAFF; CDR3 DNA: TGCAGCGTGGTCGACGGGGACACTGAAGCTTTCTTT
CDR3 length: 17; J gene: TRBJ2-5; V gene: TRBV7-2; D gene: TRBD2; clone size: NA; CDR3 protein: CASSDKIAGEVQETQYF; CDR3 DNA: TGTGCCAGCAGCGACAAAATAGCGGGAGAGGTCCAAGAGACCCAGTACTTC
CDR3 length: 15; J gene: TRBJ1-5; V gene: TRBV18; D gene: NA; clone size: once; CDR3 protein: CASSPTPTGYQPQHF; CDR3 DNA: TGTGCCAGCTCACCAACTCCAACAGGGTATCAGCCCCAGCATTTT
CDR3 length: 14; J gene: TRBJ1-5; V gene: TRBV5-6; D gene: NA; clone size: NA; CDR3 protein: CASSLGGGNQPQHF; CDR3 DNA: TGTGCCAGCAGCTTGGGTGGGGGTAATCAGCCCCAGCATTTT
CDR3 length: 14; J gene: TRBJ2-2; V gene: TRBV5-4; D gene: NA; clone size: NA; CDR3 protein: CASSQQGTDGELFF; CDR3 DNA: TGTGCCAGCAGCCAGCAGGGGACTGACGGGGAGCTGTTTTTT
CDR3 length: 14; J gene: TRBJ1-5; V gene: TRBV28; D gene: NA; clone size: NA; CDR3 protein: CASSDGNSNQPQHF; CDR3 DNA: TGTGCCAGCAGCGACGGGAATAGCAATCAGCCCCAGCATTTT
CDR3 length: 14; J gene: TRBJ1-4; V gene: TRBV7-9; D gene: TRBD1; clone size: NA; CDR3 protein: CASSRTGDVEKLFF; CDR3 DNA: TGTGCCAGCAGCCGGACAGGGGATGTTGAAAAACTGTTTTTT
CDR3 length: 16; J gene: TRBJ2-2; V gene: TRBV10-3; D gene: NA; clone size: NA; CDR3 protein: CAISEGRTENTGELFF; CDR3 DNA: TGTGCCATCAGTGAGGGGAGGACAGAGAACACCGGGGAGCTGTTTTTT
CDR3 length: 13; J gene: TRBJ2-1; V gene: TRBV5-4; D gene: NA; clone size: NA; CDR3 protein: CASSLAGGLEQFF; CDR3 DNA: TGTGCCAGCAGCTTGGCGGGTGGCCTGGAGCAGTTCTTC
CDR3 length: 12; J gene: TRBJ2-7; V gene: TRBV7-9; D gene: NA; clone size: NA; CDR3 protein: CASSLDLGEQYF; CDR3 DNA: TGTGCCAGCAGCTTAGACTTAGGGGAGCAGTACTTC
CDR3 length: 14; J gene: TRBJ1-4; V gene: TRBV28; D gene: NA; clone size: NA; CDR3 protein: CASSPQGSDEKLFF; CDR3 DNA: TGTGCCAGCAGTCCCCAGGGAAGTGATGAAAAACTGTTTTTT
CDR3 length: 15; J gene: TRBJ2-1; V gene: TRBV7-2; D gene: TRBD2; clone size: NA; CDR3 protein: CASSTSSGSTNEQFF; CDR3 DNA: TGTGCCAGCAGCACCTCTAGCGGGAGTACGAATGAGCAGTTCTTC
CDR3 length: 16; J gene: TRBJ2-7; V gene: TRBV5-5; D gene: TRBD2; clone size: NA; CDR3 protein: CASSPGGSGVSYEQYF; CDR3 DNA: TGTGCCAGCAGCCCGGGAGGGTCGGGGGTCTCCTACGAGCAGTACTTC
CDR3 length: 15; J gene: TRBJ2-2; V gene: TRBV19; D gene: TRBD2; clone size: NA; CDR3 protein: CASRTSGTGTGELFF; CDR3 DNA: TGTGCCAGTCGGACTAGCGGAACAGGTACCGGGGAGCTGTTTTTT
CDR3 length: 16; J gene: TRBJ2-1; V gene: TRBV7-8; D gene: TRBD1; clone size: NA; CDR3 protein: CASSRGTGALYNEQFF; CDR3 DNA: TGTGCCAGCAGCCGAGGGACAGGGGCCCTGTACAATGAGCAGTTCTTC
CDR3 length: 15; J gene: TRBJ2-5; V gene: TRBV30; D gene: TRBD2; clone size: once; CDR3 protein: CACQCSGRNQETQYF; CDR3 DNA: TGTGCCTGCCAGTGTAGCGGGAGGAACCAAGAGACCCAGTACTTC
CDR3 length: 14; J gene: TRBJ2-1; V gene: TRBV6-4; D gene: NA; clone size: NA; CDR3 protein: CASSRRAGYNEQFF; CDR3 DNA: TGTGCCAGCAGCAGACGGGCCGGGTATAATGAGCAGTTCTTC
CDR3 length: 14; J gene: TRBJ1-1; V gene: TRBV19; D gene: NA; clone size: NA; CDR3 protein: CASNPGWVDTEAFF; CDR3 DNA: TGTGCCAGTAACCCCGGTTGGGTAGACACTGAAGCTTTCTTT
CDR3 length: 15; J gene: TRBJ2-2; V gene: TRBV18; D gene: NA; clone size: NA; CDR3 protein: CASSPGVRGTGELFF; CDR3 DNA: TGTGCCAGCTCACCAGGGGTCCGGGGTACCGGGGAGCTGTTTTTT